The 8 T cell receptor beta chains reported below all come from one sample, sequenced in a study of T cell responses to AZD1222 COVID-19 vaccine (dated by TCRdb to the early 2020s). The library came from the immunoSEQ multiplex PCR assay. This immuneACCESS table, as held by TCRdb, lists in-frame sequences with V and J called but not all clones. Of the missing ones, under half trace to an unresolved V gene in checked studies; the others have no known cause. The sample has 120,000 or so clones on record, 80% to 90% of them singletons. The top ten constitute less than 11% of the sample. The sample's time point label, decoded: baseline before first vaccination. The specimen comprised peripheral blood, sampled on day 0 of AZD1222 vaccination. The receptors derive from an adult in good health.

The V and J genes are TRBV7-8 and TRBJ2-1; no clear D. The CDR3 contains 13 residues. V shed 5 bases and J shed 2 bases, with 7 bases lying between them. Germline V CDR1 and CDR2: SGHVS, FQNEAQ. The CDR3 loop is CASSRIPYNEQFF. The CDR3 DNA reads TGTGCCAGCAGCCGGATACCCTACAATGAGCAGTTCTTC.

The chain couples TRBV27 to TRBJ2-3, with 8 bases that match TRBD1. This CDR3 is built from 16 residues. Trimming at V came to 4 bases and at J to 1 base, leaving 7 bases not matched to a gene. CDR1 is MNHEY, CDR2 SMNVEV, per germline (reference sequence). CDR3 DNA sequence: TGTGCCAGCAGTTCCGACAGGGGACACGGCACAGATACGCAGTATTTT. It specifies CASSSDRGHGTDTQYF.

The genes are TRBV4-3 and TRBJ2-1; D uncertain. The CDR3 sequence is 15 residues long. With 0 bases removed from V and 12 bases from J, the gap between germline ends came to 18 bases. Looked up from germline, CDR1 is LGHNA and CDR2 is YSLEER. CDR3 loop: CASSQEGSVVSGQFF. CDR3 nucleotide sequence: TGCGCCAGCAGCCAAGAGGGTAGTGTGGTTTCAGGGCAGTTCTTC.

V usage is TRBV3-1 (or the pseudogene TRBV3-2) and J usage is TRBJ1-1; the D gene is possibly TRBD1 (6 bases). CDR1 and CDR2 from the germline V gene are LGHDT and YNNKEL (reference sequence). The CDR3 contains 15 residues. V was shortened by 3 bases and J by 3 bases, with 14 bases between the two germline ends. CDR3 residues: CASSQRGGQDTEAFF. The CDR3 DNA follows: TGTGCCAGCAGCCAGAGAGGGGGGCAGGACACTGAAGCTTTCTTT.

This chain uses TRBV7-9 with TRBJ1-5; D possibly corresponds to TRBD1 (6 bases). The germline V gene has CDR1 SEHNR and CDR2 FQNEAQ (reference sequence). The CDR3 length is 15 residues. V was clipped by 5 bases and J by 7 bases, with 18 bases between them. The CDR3 sequence is CASSPWGGAGQPQHF. In DNA, the CDR3 is TGTGCCAGCAGCCCCTGGGGGGGCGCAGGGCAGCCCCAGCATTTT.

The chain joins TRBV6-5 to TRBJ1-2, with D maybe TRBD1 (5 bases). The V and J ends lost 8 bases and 4 bases respectively, with 14 bases between them. The CDR3 loop spans 13 amino acids. Germline CDR1 reads MNHEY; CDR2 reads SVGAGI. Here the CDR3 reads CASAGTGGYGYTF. In DNA, the CDR3 is TGTGCCAGCGCGGGAACAGGAGGCTATGGCTACACCTTC.

This chain uses TRBV6-2 or TRBV6-3 with TRBJ1-2; perhaps TRBD1 as D (5 bases). This CDR3 has 15 amino acids. The germline gives CDR1 MNHEY, CDR2 SVGEGT. Trimming pared 0 bases from V and 0 bases from J, leaving 8 bases between. The CDR3 loop reads CASSYSGATNYGYTF. The CDR3 bases are TGTGCCAGCAGTTACTCCGGGGCAACTAACTATGGCTACACCTTC.

The V and J genes are TRBV30 and TRBJ1-6; 8 nucleotides align to TRBD1. The CDR3 extends over 15 amino acids. V lost 2 bases, J lost 9 bases, and 9 bases stayed unmatched. Germline V gene data show CDR1 as GTSNPN and CDR2 as SVGIG (reference sequence). The CDR3 DNA reads as TGTGCCTGGAGTACCTCGACAGGGGTGATTTCACCCCTCCACTTT. As protein: CAWSTSTGVISPLHF. Complete variable domain (other parts from reference TRBV30 and TRBJ1-6): SQTIHQWPATLVQPVGSPLSLECTVEGTSNPNLYWYRQAAGRGLQLLFYSVGIGQISSEVPQNLSASRPQDRQFILSSKKLLLSDSGFYLCAWSTSTGVISPLHFGNGTRLTVT.